The 17 T cell receptor beta chains below were found in one sample sequenced in a study of CD8+ T cells in alopecia areata (dated by TCRdb to 2016 to 2019). Explained via the paper, the treatment or condition label denotes: oral pan-JAK inhibitor, 5-10 mg twice daily. Library preparation was by the immunoSEQ multiplex PCR assay. To provide template for TCR sequencing, every sample had RNA extracted and reverse transcribed into cDNA. TCRdb limited this immuneACCESS table to in-frame rearrangements with V and J called. A share of clones is missing; checked studies link under half to unresolved V genes, and the rest is unexplained. The table for this sample lists 150,000 to 200,000 clones; about 65% of them were counted only once. 1.3% of the sample goes to the ten largest clones. The material was CD4+ T cells sorted from blood, obtained at week 49, from a patient treated with tofacitinib. The receptors derive from a human donor with alopecia areata.

The table lists this clone with many counts. CDR3 region: CATGDSLLSGANVLTF. The CDR3 bases are TGTGCCACTGGGGACAGTCTTCTCTCTGGGGCCAACGTCCTGACTTTC. V usage is TRBV10-3 and J usage is TRBJ2-6; 7 bases align to TRBD1. This CDR3 has 16 residues. The V and J ends lost 10 bases and 0 bases, in that order; junction bases with no gene match: 9. CDR1 is ENHRY, CDR2 SYGVKD, per germline.

This clone has a handful of counts. The rearrangement joins TRBV6-6 to TRBJ1-1; the D gene is possibly TRBD1 (5 bases). Per germline, CDR1 MNHNY and CDR2 SVGAGI (reference sequence). The CDR3 contains 12 residues. V gave up 6 bases and J gave up 10 bases, with 15 bases separating them. The CDR3 here is CASSSGTLPAFF. CDR3 in DNA: TGTGCCAGCAGCTCGGGGACTCTACCAGCTTTCTTT.

A few counts support this clone. V and J are TRBV7-9 and TRBJ2-3; D not resolved. Trimming left V 4 bases short and J 7 bases short, with 6 bases between. The CDR3 has 11 residues. CDR1 is SEHNR, CDR2 FQNEAQ, per germline (reference sequence). The CDR3 region has the DNA TGTGCCAGCAGCTCTGCATATACGCAGTATTTT. This encodes CASSSAYTQYF.

Comments on this clone: In the same sample, other DNA sequences code for this CDR3. The genes are TRBV29-1 and TRBJ2-5; D might be TRBD1 or TRBD2, each matching 5 bases. The CDR3 totals 11 residues. CDR1 and CDR2 (germline): SQVTM, ANQGSEA. V was clipped by 4 bases and J by 3 bases, with 6 bases between them. The DNA for the CDR3 is TGCAGCGTTGGAGGGGAAGAGACCCAGTACTTC. Amino acids: CSVGGEETQYF. Supplemented by reference TRBV29-1 and TRBJ2-5, the full variable domain reads SAVISQKPSRDICQRGTSLTIQCQVDSQVTMMFWYRQQPGQSLTLIATANQGSEATYESGFVIDKFPISRPNLTFSTLTVSNMSPEDSSIYLCSVGGEETQYFGPGTRLLVL.

The gene calls are TRBV9 and TRBJ1-2, with no clear D. V was pared by 4 bases and J by 0 bases, with 10 bases between. The CDR3 loop spans 14 amino acids. CDR1 and CDR2 (germline): SGDLS, YYNGEE. The CDR3 DNA sequence: TGTGCCAGCAGCAACAGTGTTACTAACTATGGCTACACCTTC. It is translated as CASSNSVTNYGYTF.

Note on this clone: Likely a read error: the CDR3 ends without its conserved phenylalanine or tryptophan. The DNA is left out, because the CDR3 cannot be placed on it with certainty; the CDR3 is given as TCRdb lists it. The chain joins TRBV10-3 to TRBJ2-7; TRBD1, the table's D call, lacks a check against the DNA. From germline, CDR1 is ENHRY and CDR2 SYGVKD. Both ends counted, the CDR3 spans 15 residues. This CDR3 is CAISESAHRQGWLVL.

This clone occurred a few times. The chain has TRBV14 and TRBJ2-1, with TRBD2 matching over 13 bases. CDR1 is SGHDN, CDR2 FVKESK, per germline. After removal of 4 bases from V and 8 bases from J, the junction contained 2 bases not matched to a gene. The CDR3 runs to 14 residues. The CDR3 coding sequence is TGTGCCAGCAGCCGACTAGCGGGGGGCGATGAGCAGTTCTTC. Its protein is CASSRLAGGDEQFF.

The J gene is TRBJ1-1, the V gene TRBV29-1, with D unresolved. Germline V gene data show CDR1 as SQVTM and CDR2 as ANQGSEA. The CDR3 has 9 residues. The ends were cut back, 6 bases at V and 11 bases at J, with 10 bases in the middle. CDR3 sequence reads: CSVTPDAFF. The CDR3 nucleotides are TGCAGCGTGACCCCCGATGCTTTCTTT.

The gene calls are TRBV4-1 and TRBJ1-6, with D hard to call. V dropped 1 base and J dropped 7 bases, with 8 bases sitting between them. CDR3 length: 14 amino acids. Germline V gene lookup returns CDR1 MGHRA and CDR2 YSYEKL. The CDR3 loop reads CASSQVSANSPLHF. The CDR3 nucleotides are TGCGCCAGCAGCCAAGTGTCGGCCAATTCACCCCTCCACTTT.

This chain links TRBV30 with TRBJ1-4, with 7 bases lining up with TRBD1. The junction had 6 bases not matched to a gene; V was cut back by 2 bases and J by 3 bases. The germline V gene encodes CDR1 GTSNPN and CDR2 SVGIG (reference sequence). CDR3 length: 15 residues. The CDR3 sequence is CAWSLRQGANEKLFF. CDR3 nucleotides: TGTGCCTGGAGTTTACGACAGGGAGCTAATGAAAAACTGTTTTTT. Variable domain in full (rest from reference TRBV30 and TRBJ1-4): SQTIHQWPATLVQPVGSPLSLECTVEGTSNPNLYWYRQAAGRGLQLLFYSVGIGQISSEVPQNLSASRPQDRQFILSSKKLLLSDSGFYLCAWSLRQGANEKLFFGSGTQLSVL.

The chain recombines TRBV29-1 with TRBJ1-2; D ambiguous. Germline CDR1 and CDR2: SQVTM and ANQGSEA. The CDR3 sequence is 14 residues long. V was clipped by 1 base and J by 4 bases, with 13 bases between them. The CDR3 loop is CSVEVAREPYGYTF. As DNA, the CDR3 is TGCAGCGTTGAAGTGGCACGGGAACCCTATGGCTACACCTTC.

The rearrangement links TRBV2 to TRBJ1-5, with D uncertain. Germline V gene lookup returns CDR1 SNHLY and CDR2 FYNNEI. The V gene lost 6 bases and the J gene lost 1 base, with 10 bases spanning the gap. This CDR3 has 14 amino acids. The CDR3 coding sequence is TGTGCCAGCAGGCAGGACCCGAGCAATCAGCCCCAGCATTTT. Its protein product is CASRQDPSNQPQHF.

The chain links TRBV7-9 to TRBJ2-1, with D perhaps assigned TRBD1 or TRBD2 (6 bases each). The CDR3 has 16 residues. CDR1 and CDR2 from the germline V gene are SEHNR and FQNEAQ (reference sequence). V lost 5 bases to trimming and J lost 2 bases, with 16 bases between them. This CDR3 reads CASSPGGLPPYNEQFF. In DNA, the CDR3 is TGTGCCAGCAGCCCCGGGGGCCTCCCACCCTACAATGAGCAGTTCTTC.

A single count supports this clone. The rearrangement uses TRBV2 and TRBJ1-2, with D unresolved. CDR3 length: 15 amino acids. Trimming took 7 bases from V and 6 from J, leaving 21 bases between them. CDR1 is SNHLY and CDR2 is FYNNEI in the germline V gene. The CDR3 DNA reads TGTGCCAGCATCCCCTACCGGGGAACCGGGGATGGCTACACCTTC. It yields the protein CASIPYRGTGDGYTF.

This clone showed up just a few times. The sample carries other DNA sequences with the same CDR3. The chain combines TRBV29-1 with TRBJ1-2; D unclear. The germline V and J ends were trimmed by 3 bases and 6 bases, with 5 bases remaining between them. The CDR3 is 10 amino acids. Germline CDR1 reads SQVTM; CDR2 reads ANQGSEA. CDR3 nucleotides: TGCAGCGTTGATGGGGATGGCTACACCTTC. Translation: CSVDGDGYTF.

V and J are TRBV5-6 and TRBJ2-5; TRBD1 matches 7 bases. Germline V CDR1 and CDR2: SGHDT, YYEEEE. The CDR3 runs to 16 residues. The V gene end was trimmed by 5 bases and the J gene end by 0 bases; junction bases not matched to a gene: 10. CDR3 protein: CASSLKQGMYQETQYF. The CDR3 DNA follows: TGTGCCAGCAGTTTAAAACAGGGGATGTACCAAGAGACCCAGTACTTC.

The CDR3 here is CSVELPRVISSGYTF. CDR3 bases: TGCAGCGTTGAACTCCCCAGGGTGATCTCAAGTGGCTACACCTTC. The chain couples TRBV29-1 to TRBJ1-2; D might be TRBD1 (5 bases). Germline lookup yields CDR1 SQVTM and CDR2 ANQGSEA. The CDR3 is made up of 15 amino acids. The V end was cut by 2 bases, the J end by 7 bases, with 20 bases between.